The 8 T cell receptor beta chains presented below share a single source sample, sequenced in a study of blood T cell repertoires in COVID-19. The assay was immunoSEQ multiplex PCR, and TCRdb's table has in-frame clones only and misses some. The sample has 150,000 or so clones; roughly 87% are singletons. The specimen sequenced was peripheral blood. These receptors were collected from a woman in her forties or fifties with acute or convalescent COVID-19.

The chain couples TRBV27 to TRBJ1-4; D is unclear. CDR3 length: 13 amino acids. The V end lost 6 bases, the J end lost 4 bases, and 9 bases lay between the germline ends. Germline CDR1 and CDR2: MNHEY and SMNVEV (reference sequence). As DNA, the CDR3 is TGTGCCAGCAGGGAGAGACTTAATGAAAAACTGTTTTTT. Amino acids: CASRERLNEKLFF.

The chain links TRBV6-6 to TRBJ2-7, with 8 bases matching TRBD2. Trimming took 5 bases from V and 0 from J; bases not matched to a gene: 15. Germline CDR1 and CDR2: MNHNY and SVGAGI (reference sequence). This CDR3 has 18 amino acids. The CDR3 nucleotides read TGTGCCAGCAGTCCATTGGCCCAGGGCGGGGGGTCCTCCTACGAGCAGTACTTC. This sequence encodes CASSPLAQGGGSSYEQYF.

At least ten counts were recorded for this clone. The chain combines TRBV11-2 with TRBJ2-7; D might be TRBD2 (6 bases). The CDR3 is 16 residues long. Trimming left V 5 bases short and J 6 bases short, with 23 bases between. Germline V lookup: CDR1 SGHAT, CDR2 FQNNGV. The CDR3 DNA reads TGTGCCAGCAGCCCCCGGTTGACTAGTGGAGTCGGCGAGCAGTACTTC. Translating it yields CASSPRLTSGVGEQYF.

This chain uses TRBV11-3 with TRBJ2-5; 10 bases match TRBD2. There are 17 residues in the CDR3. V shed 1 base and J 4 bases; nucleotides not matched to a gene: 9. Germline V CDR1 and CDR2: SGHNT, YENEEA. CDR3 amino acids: CASSLGASGRSGETQYF. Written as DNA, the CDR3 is TGTGCCAGCAGCTTAGGAGCTAGCGGGAGATCAGGAGAGACCCAGTACTTC. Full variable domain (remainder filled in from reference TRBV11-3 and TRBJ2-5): EAGVVQSPRYKIIEKKQPVAFWCNPISGHNTLYWYLQNLGQGPELLIRYENEEAVDDSQLPKDRFSAERLKGVDSTLKIQPAELGDSAVYLCASSLGASGRSGETQYFGPGTRLLVL.

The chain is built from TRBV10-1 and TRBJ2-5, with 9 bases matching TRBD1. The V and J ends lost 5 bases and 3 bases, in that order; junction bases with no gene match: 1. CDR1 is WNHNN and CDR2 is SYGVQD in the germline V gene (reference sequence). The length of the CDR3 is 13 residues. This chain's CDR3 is CASSRQGEETQYF. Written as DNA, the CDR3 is TGCGCCAGCAGTCGACAGGGGGAAGAGACCCAGTACTTC.

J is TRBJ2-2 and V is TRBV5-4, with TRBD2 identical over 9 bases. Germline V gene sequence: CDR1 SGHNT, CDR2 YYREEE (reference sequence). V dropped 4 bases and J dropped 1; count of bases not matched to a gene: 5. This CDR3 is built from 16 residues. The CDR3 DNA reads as TGTGCCAGCAGCGGGGGACTAGCCTGGAACACCGGGGAGCTGTTTTTT. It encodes CASSGGLAWNTGELFF.

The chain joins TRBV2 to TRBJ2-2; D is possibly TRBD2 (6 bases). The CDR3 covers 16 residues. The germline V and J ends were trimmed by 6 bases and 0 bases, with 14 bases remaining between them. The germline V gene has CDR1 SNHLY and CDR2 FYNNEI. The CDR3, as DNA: TGTGCCAGCAGCGCGCGGGGCATCGCGAACACCGGGGAGCTGTTTTTT. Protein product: CASSARGIANTGELFF.

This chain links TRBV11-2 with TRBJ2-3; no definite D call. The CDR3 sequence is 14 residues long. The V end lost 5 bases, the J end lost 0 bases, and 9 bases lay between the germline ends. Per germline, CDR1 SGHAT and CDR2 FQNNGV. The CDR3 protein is CASSTMTSTDTQYF. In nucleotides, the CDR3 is TGTGCCAGCAGCACGATGACTAGCACAGATACGCAGTATTTT.